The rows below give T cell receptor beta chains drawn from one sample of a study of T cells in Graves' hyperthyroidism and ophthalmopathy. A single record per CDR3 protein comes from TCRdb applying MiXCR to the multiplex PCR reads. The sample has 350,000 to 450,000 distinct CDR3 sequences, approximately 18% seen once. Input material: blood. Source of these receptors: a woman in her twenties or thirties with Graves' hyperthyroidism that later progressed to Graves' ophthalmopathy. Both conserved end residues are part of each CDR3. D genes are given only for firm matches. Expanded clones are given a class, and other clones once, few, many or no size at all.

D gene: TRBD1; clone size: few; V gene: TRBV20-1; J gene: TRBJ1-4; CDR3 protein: CSARAGGVEKLFF; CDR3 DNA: TGCAGTGCTAGAGCAGGGGGCGTTGAAAAACTGTTTTTT
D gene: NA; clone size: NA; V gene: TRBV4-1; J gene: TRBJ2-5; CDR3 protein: CASSQRPSTGKETQYF; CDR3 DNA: TGCGCCAGCAGCCAGAGGCCGTCTACGGGGAAAGAGACCCAGTACTTC
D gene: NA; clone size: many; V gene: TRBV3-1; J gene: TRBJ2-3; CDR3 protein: CASSQNGDTQYF; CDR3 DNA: TGTGCCAGCAGCCAGAATGGGGATACGCAGTATTTT
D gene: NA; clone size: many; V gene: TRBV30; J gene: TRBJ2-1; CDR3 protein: CAWSVSGISYNEQFF; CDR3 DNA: TGTGCCTGGAGTGTATCGGGTATATCTTACAATGAGCAGTTCTTC
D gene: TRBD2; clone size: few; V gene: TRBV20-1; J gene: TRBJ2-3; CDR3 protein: CSALAGMGADTQYF; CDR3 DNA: TGCAGTGCTTTAGCGGGAATGGGCGCTGATACGCAGTATTTT
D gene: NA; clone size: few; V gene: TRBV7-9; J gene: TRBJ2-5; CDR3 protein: CASSLSSAETQYF; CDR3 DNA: TGTGCCAGCAGCTTAAGTTCTGCGGAGACCCAGTACTTC
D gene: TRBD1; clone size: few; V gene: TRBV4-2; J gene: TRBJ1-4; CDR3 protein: CASSSRDRGNEKLFF; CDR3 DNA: TGTGCCAGCAGCTCACGGGACAGGGGTAATGAAAAACTGTTTTTT
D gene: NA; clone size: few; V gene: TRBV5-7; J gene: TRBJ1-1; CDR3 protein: CASSLSDSPEAFF; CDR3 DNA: TGTGCCAGCAGCTTATCGGACAGCCCTGAAGCTTTCTTT
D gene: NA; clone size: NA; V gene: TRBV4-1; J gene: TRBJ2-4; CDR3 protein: CASSQPQGGRKNIQYF; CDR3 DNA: TGCGCCAGCAGCCAACCCCAGGGGGGGCGGAAAAACATTCAGTACTTC
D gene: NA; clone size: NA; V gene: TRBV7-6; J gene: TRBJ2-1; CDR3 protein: CASSPNQMLDEQFF; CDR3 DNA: TGTGCCAGCAGCCCAAACCAAATGTTAGATGAGCAGTTCTTC
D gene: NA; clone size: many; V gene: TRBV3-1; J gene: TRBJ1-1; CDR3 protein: CASSHGQGRFLNTEAFF; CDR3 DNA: TGTGCCAGCAGCCACGGGCAGGGGCGATTCTTGAACACTGAAGCTTTCTTT
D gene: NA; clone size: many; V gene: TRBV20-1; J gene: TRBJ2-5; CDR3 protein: CSARAAGMIVQYF; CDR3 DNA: TGCAGTGCTAGAGCGGCGGGGATGATTGTCCAGTACTTC
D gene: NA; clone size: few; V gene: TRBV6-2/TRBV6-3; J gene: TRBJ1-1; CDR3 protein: CASRDVNTEAFF; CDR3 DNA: TGTGCCAGCAGGGACGTGAACACTGAAGCTTTCTTT
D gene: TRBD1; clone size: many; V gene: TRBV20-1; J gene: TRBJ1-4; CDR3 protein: CSARDPQGEEKLFF; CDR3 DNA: TGCAGTGCTAGAGACCCTCAGGGGGAAGAAAAACTGTTTTTT
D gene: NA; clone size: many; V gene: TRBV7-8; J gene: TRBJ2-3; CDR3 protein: CASSLPQTSDTQYF; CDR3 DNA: TGTGCCAGCAGCTTACCCCAGACAAGCGATACGCAGTATTTT
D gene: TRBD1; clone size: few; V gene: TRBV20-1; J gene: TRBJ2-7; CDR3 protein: CSARIQGRYEQYF; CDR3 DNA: TGCAGTGCTAGGATACAGGGGCGCTACGAGCAGTACTTC
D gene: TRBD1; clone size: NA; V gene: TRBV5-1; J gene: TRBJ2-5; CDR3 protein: CASSWRQGAGETQYF; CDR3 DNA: TGCGCCAGCAGCTGGCGACAGGGGGCGGGAGAGACCCAGTACTTC
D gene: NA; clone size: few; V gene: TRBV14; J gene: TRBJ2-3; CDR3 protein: CASSQDFPTSNADTQYF; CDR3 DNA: TGTGCCAGCAGCCAAGACTTTCCGACTAGTAACGCAGATACGCAGTATTTT
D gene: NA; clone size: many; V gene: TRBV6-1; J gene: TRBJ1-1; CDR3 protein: CASSESGTEAFF; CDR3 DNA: TGTGCCAGCAGTGAATCGGGGACTGAAGCTTTCTTT
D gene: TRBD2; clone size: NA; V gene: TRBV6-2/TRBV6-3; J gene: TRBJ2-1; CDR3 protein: CASSWLAGGDEQFF; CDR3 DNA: TGTGCCAGCAGTTGGTTAGCGGGGGGAGATGAGCAGTTCTTC
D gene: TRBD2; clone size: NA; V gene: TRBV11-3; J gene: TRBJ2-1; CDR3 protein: CASSVTSVNEQFF; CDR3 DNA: TGTGCCAGCAGCGTAACTAGCGTCAATGAGCAGTTCTTC
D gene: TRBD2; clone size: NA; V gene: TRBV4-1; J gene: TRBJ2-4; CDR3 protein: CASSHRTSGGALKNIQYF; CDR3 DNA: TGCGCCAGCAGCCATCGGACTAGCGGGGGAGCCCTCAAAAACATTCAGTACTTC
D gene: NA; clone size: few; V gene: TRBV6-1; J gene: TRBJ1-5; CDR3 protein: CASSGTAGNSNQPQHF; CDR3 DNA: TGTGCCAGCAGCGGGACGGCGGGAAATAGCAATCAGCCCCAGCATTTT
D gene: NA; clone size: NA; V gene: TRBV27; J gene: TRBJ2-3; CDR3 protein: CASSSVGGGPDTQYF; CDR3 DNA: TGTGCCAGCAGTTCCGTGGGGGGGGGGCCAGATACGCAGTATTTT
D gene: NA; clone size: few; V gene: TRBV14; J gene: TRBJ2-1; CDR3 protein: CASSPLGGGLSSTSYNEQFF; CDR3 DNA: TGTGCCAGCAGCCCCTTAGGGGGAGGACTTTCATCAACATCCTACAATGAGCAGTTCTTC
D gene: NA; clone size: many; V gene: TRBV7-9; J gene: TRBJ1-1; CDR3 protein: CASSLEGAGANTEAFF; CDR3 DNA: TGTGCCAGCAGCTTAGAGGGCGCCGGAGCGAACACTGAAGCTTTCTTT
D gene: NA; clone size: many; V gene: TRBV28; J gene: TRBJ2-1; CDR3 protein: CASSGASAQNAYNEQFF; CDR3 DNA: TGTGCCAGCAGTGGCGCTAGCGCCCAGAACGCCTACAATGAGCAGTTCTTC
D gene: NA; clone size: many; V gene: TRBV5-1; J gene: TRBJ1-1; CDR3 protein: CASSLGTVNTEAFF; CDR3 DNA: TGTGCCAGCAGCTTAGGGACGGTAAACACTGAAGCTTTCTTT
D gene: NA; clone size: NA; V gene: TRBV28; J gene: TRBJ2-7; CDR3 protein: CASGPPGHPYEQYF; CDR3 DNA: TGTGCCAGCGGCCCACCGGGACACCCCTACGAGCAGTACTTC
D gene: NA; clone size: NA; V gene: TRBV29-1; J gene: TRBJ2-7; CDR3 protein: CSGATGNDEQYF; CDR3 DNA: TGCAGCGGAGCAACAGGGAACGACGAGCAGTACTTC
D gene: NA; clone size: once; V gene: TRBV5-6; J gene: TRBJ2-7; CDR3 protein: CASSLAEGSSYEQYF; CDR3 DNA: TGTGCCAGCAGCTTGGCCGAGGGGAGCTCCTACGAGCAGTACTTC
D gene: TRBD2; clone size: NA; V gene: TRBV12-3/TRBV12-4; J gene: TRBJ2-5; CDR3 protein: CASSFYGRGETQYF; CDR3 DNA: TGTGCCAGCAGTTTTTATGGGAGGGGAGAGACCCAGTACTTC
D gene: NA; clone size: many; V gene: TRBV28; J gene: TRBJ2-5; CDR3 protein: CASRRTGGEETQYF; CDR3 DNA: TGTGCCAGCAGACGGACCGGGGGAGAAGAGACCCAGTACTTC
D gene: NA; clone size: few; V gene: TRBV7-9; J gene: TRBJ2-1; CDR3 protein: CASSLARGAHNEQFF; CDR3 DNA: TGTGCCAGCAGCTTAGCGAGGGGAGCGCACAATGAGCAGTTCTTC
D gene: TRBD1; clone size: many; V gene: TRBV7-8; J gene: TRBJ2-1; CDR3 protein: CASSLLGTAQFF; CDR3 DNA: TGTGCCAGCAGCTTGCTCGGGACAGCTCAGTTCTTC
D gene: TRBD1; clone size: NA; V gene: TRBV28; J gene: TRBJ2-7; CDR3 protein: CASQPPGQGAVPYEQYF; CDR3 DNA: TGTGCCAGTCAACCCCCGGGACAGGGGGCGGTACCCTACGAGCAGTACTTC
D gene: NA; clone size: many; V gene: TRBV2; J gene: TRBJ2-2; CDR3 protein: CASSGAENTGELFF; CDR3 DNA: TGTGCCAGCAGTGGTGCGGAGAACACCGGGGAGCTGTTTTTT
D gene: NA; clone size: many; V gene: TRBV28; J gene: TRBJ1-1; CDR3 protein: CASSYGYRQRGTEAFF; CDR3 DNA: TGTGCCAGCAGTTACGGTTACCGGCAGAGGGGGACTGAAGCTTTCTTT
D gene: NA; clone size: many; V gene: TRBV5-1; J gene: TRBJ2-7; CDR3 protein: CASSLASAHKVGEQYF; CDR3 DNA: TGCGCCAGCAGCTTGGCGTCTGCCCACAAGGTTGGAGAGCAGTACTTC
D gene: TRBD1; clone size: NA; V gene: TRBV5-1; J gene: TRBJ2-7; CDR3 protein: CASSSESGQGAWEQYF; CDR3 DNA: TGCGCCAGCAGCTCGGAAAGTGGACAGGGGGCATGGGAGCAGTACTTC
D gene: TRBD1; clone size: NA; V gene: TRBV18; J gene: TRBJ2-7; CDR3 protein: CASSPRQGANEQYF; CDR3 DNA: TGTGCCAGCTCACCACGGCAGGGGGCTAACGAGCAGTACTTC
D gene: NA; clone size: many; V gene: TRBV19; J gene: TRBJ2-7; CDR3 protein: CASSLQPDLPSSYEQYF; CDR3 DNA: TGTGCCAGTAGCCTTCAGCCCGACTTACCAAGCTCCTACGAGCAGTACTTC
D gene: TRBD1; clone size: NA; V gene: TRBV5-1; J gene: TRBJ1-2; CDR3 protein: CASSPTGEGYTF; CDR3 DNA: TGCGCCAGCAGCCCGACAGGGGAGGGCTACACCTTC